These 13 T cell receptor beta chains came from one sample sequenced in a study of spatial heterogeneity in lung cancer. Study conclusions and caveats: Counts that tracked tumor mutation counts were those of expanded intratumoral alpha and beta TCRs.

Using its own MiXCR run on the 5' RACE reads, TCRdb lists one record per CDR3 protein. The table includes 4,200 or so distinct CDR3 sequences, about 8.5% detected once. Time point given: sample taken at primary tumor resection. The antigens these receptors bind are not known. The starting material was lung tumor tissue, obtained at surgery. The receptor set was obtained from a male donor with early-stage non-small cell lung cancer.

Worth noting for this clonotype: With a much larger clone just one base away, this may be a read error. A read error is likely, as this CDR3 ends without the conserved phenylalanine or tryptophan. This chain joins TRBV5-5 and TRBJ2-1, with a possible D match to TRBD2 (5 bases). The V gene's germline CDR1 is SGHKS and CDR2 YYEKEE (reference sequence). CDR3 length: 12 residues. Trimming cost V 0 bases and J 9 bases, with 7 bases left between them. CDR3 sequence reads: CASSLDEGEQFI. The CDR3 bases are TGTGCCAGCAGCTTGGACGAGGGTGAGCAGTTCATC.

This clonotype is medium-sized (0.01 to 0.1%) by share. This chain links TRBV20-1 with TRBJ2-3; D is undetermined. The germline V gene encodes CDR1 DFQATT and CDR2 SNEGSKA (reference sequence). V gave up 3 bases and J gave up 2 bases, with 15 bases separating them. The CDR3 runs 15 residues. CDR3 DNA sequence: TGCAGTGCTAGTCCGGTCACCGGAGACACAGATACGCAGTATTTT. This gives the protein CSASPVTGDTDTQYF.

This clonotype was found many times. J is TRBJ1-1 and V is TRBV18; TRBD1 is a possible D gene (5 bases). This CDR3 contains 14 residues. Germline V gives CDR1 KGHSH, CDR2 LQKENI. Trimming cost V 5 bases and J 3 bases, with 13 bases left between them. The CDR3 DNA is TGTGCCAGCTCAGTACCAGGGTACGACACTGAAGCTTTCTTT. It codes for CASSVPGYDTEAFF.

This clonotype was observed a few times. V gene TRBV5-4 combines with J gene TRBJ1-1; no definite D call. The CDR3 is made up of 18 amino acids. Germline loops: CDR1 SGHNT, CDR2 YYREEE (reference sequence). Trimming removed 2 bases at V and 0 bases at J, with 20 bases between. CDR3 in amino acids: CASSLDPPGPHMNTEAFF. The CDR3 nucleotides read TGTGCCAGCAGCTTAGACCCCCCCGGGCCCCACATGAACACTGAAGCTTTCTTT.

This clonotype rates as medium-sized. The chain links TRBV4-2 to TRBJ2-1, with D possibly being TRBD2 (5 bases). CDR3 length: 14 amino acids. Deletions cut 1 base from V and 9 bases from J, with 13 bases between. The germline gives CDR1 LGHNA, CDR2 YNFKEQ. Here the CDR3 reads CASSQAGSLGEQFF. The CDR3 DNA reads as TGTGCCAGCAGCCAAGCGGGGAGCTTGGGTGAGCAGTTCTTC.

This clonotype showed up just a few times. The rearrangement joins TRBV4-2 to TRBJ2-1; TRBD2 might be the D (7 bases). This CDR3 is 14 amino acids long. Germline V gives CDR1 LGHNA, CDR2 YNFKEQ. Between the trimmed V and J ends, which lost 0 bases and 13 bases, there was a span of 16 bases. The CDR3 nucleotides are TGTGCCAGCAGCCAAGAAGGGGAGGGGGGCCCTCAGTTCTTC. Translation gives CASSQEGEGGPQFF.

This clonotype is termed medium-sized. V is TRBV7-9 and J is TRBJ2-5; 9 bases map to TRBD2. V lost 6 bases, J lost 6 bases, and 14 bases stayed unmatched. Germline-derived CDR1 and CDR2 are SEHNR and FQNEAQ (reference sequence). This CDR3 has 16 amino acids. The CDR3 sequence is CASRTSGRDSWKTQYF. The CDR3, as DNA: TGTGCCAGCAGAACTAGCGGGCGGGATAGTTGGAAGACCCAGTACTTC.

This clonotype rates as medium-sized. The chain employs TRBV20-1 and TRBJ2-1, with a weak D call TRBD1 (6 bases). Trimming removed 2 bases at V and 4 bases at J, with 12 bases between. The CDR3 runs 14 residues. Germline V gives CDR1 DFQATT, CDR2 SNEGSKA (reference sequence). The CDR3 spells CSARTGLDYNEQFF. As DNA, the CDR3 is TGCAGTGCTAGAACAGGGCTAGATTACAATGAGCAGTTCTTC.

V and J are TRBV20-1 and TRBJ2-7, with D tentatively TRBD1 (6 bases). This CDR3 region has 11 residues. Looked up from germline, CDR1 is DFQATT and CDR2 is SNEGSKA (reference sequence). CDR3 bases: TGCAGCGCAATGGGGGCATCCGAGCAGTACTTC. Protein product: CSAMGASEQYF.

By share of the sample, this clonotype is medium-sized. CDR3 sequence (DNA): TGTGCCAGCAGTCAGACTAGTTCTCCTGAGCAGTTCTTC. This gives the protein CASSQTSSPEQFF. The V call is TRBV6-2 or TRBV6-3, the J call TRBJ2-1; D is possibly TRBD2 (6 bases). Germline lookup yields CDR1 MNHEY and CDR2 SVGEGT. This CDR3 spans 13 amino acids. The V end lost 5 bases, the J end lost 9 bases, and 14 bases lay between the germline ends.

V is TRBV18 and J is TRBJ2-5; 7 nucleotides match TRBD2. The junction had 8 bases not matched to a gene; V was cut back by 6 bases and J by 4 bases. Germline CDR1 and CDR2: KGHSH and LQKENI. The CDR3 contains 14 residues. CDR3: CASSPGLGGETQYF. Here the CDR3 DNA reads TGTGCCAGCTCTCCAGGACTAGGCGGAGAGACCCAGTACTTC.

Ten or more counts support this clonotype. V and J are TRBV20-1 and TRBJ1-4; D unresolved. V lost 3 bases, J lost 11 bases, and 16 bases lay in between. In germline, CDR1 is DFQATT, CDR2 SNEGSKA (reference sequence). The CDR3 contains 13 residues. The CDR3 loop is CSASTPVEQKLFF. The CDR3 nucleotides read TGCAGTGCTAGCACACCCGTAGAGCAGAAACTGTTTTTT.

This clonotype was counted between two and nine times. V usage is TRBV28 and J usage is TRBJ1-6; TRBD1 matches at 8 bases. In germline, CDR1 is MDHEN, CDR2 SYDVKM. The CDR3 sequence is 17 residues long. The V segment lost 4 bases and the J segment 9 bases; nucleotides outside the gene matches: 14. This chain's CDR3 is CASSSRGRTMGVSPLHF. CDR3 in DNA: TGTGCCAGCAGTTCCAGGGGGCGAACTATGGGGGTTTCACCCCTCCACTTT.